This TCR beta chain was recorded in a study of T cells in Graves' hyperthyroidism and ophthalmopathy. Germline V gives CDR1 MGHRA, CDR2 YSYEKL. The CDR3 sequence is 15 residues long. Trimming took off 4 bases at V and 2 bases at J, with 13 bases between the two ends. This clonotype was recorded at least ten times. It was RNA transcripts that yielded the amplified TCR beta CDR3 regions. The HTBI set primed first-round TCR CDR3 RT-PCR. TCRdb reprocessed the multiplex PCR reads via MiXCR and lists one record per CDR3 protein. The sample records around 280,000 distinct CDR3 sequences, about an eighth being singletons.

Sequencing was performed on blood. The sequence was collected from a woman in her twenties or thirties with Graves' hyperthyroidism that later progressed to Graves' ophthalmopathy. The rearrangement joins TRBV4-1 to TRBJ2-3; D is perhaps TRBD2 (5 bases). The CDR3 spells CASSPIGLTTDTQYF. CDR3 sequence (DNA): TGCGCCAGCAGCCCGATCGGACTCACCACAGATACGCAGTATTTT.